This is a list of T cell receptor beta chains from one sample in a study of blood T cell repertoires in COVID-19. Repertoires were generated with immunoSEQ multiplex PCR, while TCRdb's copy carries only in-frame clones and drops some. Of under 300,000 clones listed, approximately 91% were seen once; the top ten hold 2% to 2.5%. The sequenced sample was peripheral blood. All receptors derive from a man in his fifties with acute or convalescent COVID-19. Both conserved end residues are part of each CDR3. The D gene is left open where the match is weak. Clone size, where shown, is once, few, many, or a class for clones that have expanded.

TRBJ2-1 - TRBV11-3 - CASSLDIRGIYNEQFF TGTGCCAGCAGCTTAGACATCAGAGGAATATACAATGAGCAGTTCTTC
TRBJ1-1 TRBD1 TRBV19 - CASSIDVHTTGGNTEAFF TGTGCCAGTAGTATAGATGTCCACACGACAGGGGGGAACACTGAAGCTTTCTTT
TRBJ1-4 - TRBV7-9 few CASRERGEKLFF TGTGCCAGCAGAGAACGGGGGGAAAAACTGTTTTTT
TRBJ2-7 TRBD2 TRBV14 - CASGGGRGGSYEQYF TGTGCCAGCGGGGGAGGGCGCGGGGGCTCCTACGAGCAGTACTTC
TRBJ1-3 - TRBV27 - CASRVGGSSGNTIYF TGTGCCAGCAGGGTTGGGGGGAGCTCTGGAAACACCATATATTTT
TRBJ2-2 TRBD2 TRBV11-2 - CASSLVAGGGAGELFF TGTGCCAGCAGCTTAGTAGCGGGGGGGGGCGCCGGGGAGCTGTTTTTT
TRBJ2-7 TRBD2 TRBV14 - CASSLSGVSYEQYF TGTGCCAGCAGCCTAAGCGGGGTGAGCTACGAGCAGTACTTC
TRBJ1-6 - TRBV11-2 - CASSLGGANSPLHF TGTGCCAGCAGCTTGGGGGGGGCAAATTCACCCCTCCACTTT
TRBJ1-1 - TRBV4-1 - CASSQEGGVAEAFF TGCGCCAGCAGCCAAGAAGGAGGAGTGGCTGAAGCTTTCTTT
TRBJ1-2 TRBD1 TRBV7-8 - CASSLGRTGQGYTF TGTGCCAGCAGCTTAGGGAGGACAGGGCAGGGCTACACCTTC
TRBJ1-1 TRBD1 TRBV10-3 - CAIRDPQGYTEAFF TGTGCCATCAGAGATCCACAGGGGTACACTGAAGCTTTCTTT
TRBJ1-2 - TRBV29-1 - CSAPDSNYGYTF TGCAGCGCCCCTGACAGTAACTATGGCTACACCTTC
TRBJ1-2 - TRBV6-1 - CASSETNYGYTF TGTGCCAGCAGTGAAACAAACTATGGCTACACCTTC
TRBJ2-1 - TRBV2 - CASSEEQGTYNEQFF TGTGCCAGCAGTGAAGAACAGGGAACCTACAATGAGCAGTTCTTC
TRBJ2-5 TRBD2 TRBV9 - CASSVMGAGAQETQYF TGTGCCAGCAGCGTAATGGGAGCGGGGGCACAAGAGACCCAGTACTTC
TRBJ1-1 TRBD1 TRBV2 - CASSVSGGTEAFF TGTGCCAGCAGTGTCTCAGGGGGAACTGAAGCTTTCTTT
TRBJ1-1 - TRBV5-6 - CASSLLGVGTEAFF TGTGCCAGCAGCTTGTTAGGGGTTGGAACTGAAGCTTTCTTT
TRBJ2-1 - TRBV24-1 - CATSEGGEGYNEQFF TGTGCCACCAGTGAGGGGGGTGAAGGTTACAATGAGCAGTTCTTC
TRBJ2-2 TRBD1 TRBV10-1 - CASRAGTANTGELFF TGCGCCAGCCGCGCCGGGACAGCGAACACCGGGGAGCTGTTTTTT
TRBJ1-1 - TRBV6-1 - CASSEVRPNTEAFF TGTGCCAGCAGTGAAGTCAGGCCGAACACTGAAGCTTTCTTT
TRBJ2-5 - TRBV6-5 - CASTVATRGETQYF TGTGCCAGCACCGTAGCAACTAGAGGAGAGACCCAGTACTTC
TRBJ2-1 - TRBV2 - CASSDEGGEQFF TGTGCCAGCAGTGACGAGGGAGGTGAGCAGTTCTTC
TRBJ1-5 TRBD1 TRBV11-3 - CASSWPDREVFSNQPQHF TGTGCCAGCAGCTGGCCGGACAGGGAAGTCTTCAGCAATCAGCCCCAGCATTTT
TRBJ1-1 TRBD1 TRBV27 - CASSFDRGLAEAFF TGTGCCAGCAGTTTTGACAGGGGGCTCGCTGAAGCTTTCTTT
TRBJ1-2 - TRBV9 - CASSAGDGLYGYTF TGTGCCAGCAGCGCAGGGGACGGTCTCTATGGCTACACCTTC
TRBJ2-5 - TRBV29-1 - CSVEGRDRQETQYF TGCAGCGTTGAAGGTCGAGACAGGCAAGAGACCCAGTACTTC
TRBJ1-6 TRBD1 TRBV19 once CASSLPGTGVNSPLHF TGTGCCAGTAGTCTTCCAGGGACAGGGGTAAATTCACCCCTCCACTTT
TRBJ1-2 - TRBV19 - CASSPDRINYGYTF TGTGCCAGTAGTCCGGACAGAATAAACTATGGCTACACCTTC
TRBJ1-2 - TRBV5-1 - CASSPAGEYGYTF TGCGCCAGCAGCCCGGCAGGGGAATACGGCTACACCTTC
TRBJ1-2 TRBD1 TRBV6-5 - CASSYSGTGVGYTF TGTGCCAGCAGTTACTCCGGGACAGGGGTTGGCTACACCTTC
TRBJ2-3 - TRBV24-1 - CATAQGGSGADTQYF TGTGCCACCGCACAGGGGGGGTCGGGCGCGGATACGCAGTATTTT
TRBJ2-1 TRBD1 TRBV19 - CASGPRDSFYNEQFF TGTGCCAGTGGTCCCCGGGACAGCTTCTACAATGAGCAGTTCTTC
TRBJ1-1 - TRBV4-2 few CASSPGGGLPPEAFF TGTGCCAGCAGCCCCGGCGGGGGGCTACCTCCTGAAGCTTTCTTT
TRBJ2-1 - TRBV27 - CASSTRQGWDEQFF TGTGCCAGCAGTACACGCCAGGGGTGGGATGAGCAGTTCTTC
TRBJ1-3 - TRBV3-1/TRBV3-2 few CASSQGAVRNTIYF TGTGCCAGCAGCCAAGGTGCAGTTAGAAACACCATATATTTT
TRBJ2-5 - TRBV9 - CASSVGRRNGSQYF TGTGCCAGCAGCGTAGGGCGGAGAAACGGGTCCCAGTACTTC
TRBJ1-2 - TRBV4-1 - CASSQVGGEGYGYTF TGCGCCAGCAGCCAAGTGGGGGGGGAAGGCTATGGCTACACCTTC
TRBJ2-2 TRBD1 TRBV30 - CAWRRQGAGELFF TGTGCCTGGAGACGACAGGGGGCTGGGGAGCTGTTTTTT
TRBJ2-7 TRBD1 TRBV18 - CASSAGQGFSYEQYF TGTGCCAGCTCGGCGGGACAGGGGTTCTCCTACGAGCAGTACTTC
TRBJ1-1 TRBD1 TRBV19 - CASSPQTGKNTEAFF TGTGCCAGTAGTCCCCAGACAGGGAAAAACACTGAAGCTTTCTTT
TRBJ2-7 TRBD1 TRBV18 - CASSVTGTEYYEQYF TGTGCCAGCTCAGTCACCGGGACAGAATACTACGAGCAGTACTTC
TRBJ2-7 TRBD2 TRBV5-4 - CASSRAGGPQEQYF TGTGCCAGCAGTCGGGCGGGGGGGCCGCAAGAGCAGTACTTC
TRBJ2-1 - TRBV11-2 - CASSARQHNEQFF TGTGCCAGCAGCGCCCGACAGCACAATGAGCAGTTCTTC
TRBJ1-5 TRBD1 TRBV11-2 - CASSRGTVEQPQHF TGTGCCAGCAGCCGGGGGACAGTGGAACAGCCCCAGCATTTT
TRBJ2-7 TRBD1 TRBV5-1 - CASSPRTGSYEQYF TGCGCCAGCAGCCCCCGGACAGGAAGCTACGAGCAGTACTTC
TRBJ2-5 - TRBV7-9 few CASSFGETQYF TGTGCCAGCAGCTTCGGAGAGACCCAGTACTTC
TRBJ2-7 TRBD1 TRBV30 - CAWTRNRGRRSYEQYF TGTGCCTGGACAAGGAACAGGGGGCGAAGGTCCTACGAGCAGTACTTC
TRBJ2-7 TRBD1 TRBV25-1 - CASSAPDHPGQGHEQYF TGTGCCAGCAGTGCCCCCGATCATCCGGGACAGGGTCACGAGCAGTACTTC
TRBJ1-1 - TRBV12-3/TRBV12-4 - CASSFRQAFEAFF TGTGCCAGCAGTTTCAGGCAGGCTTTTGAAGCTTTCTTT
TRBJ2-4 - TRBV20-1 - CSAHRDFQYF TGCAGTGCGCACCGGGACTTTCAGTACTTC
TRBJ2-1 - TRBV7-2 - CASSIERARGREQFF TGTGCCAGCAGCATAGAGCGGGCCAGGGGGAGGGAGCAGTTCTTC
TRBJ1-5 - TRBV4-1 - CASSTRSTQHF TGCGCCAGCAGCACCCGCAGTACCCAGCATTTT
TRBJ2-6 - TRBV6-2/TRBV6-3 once CASSLDRPSGANVLTF TGTGCCAGCAGTTTAGACAGACCCTCTGGGGCCAACGTCCTGACTTTC
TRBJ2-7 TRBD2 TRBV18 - CASASRGDEQYF TGTGCCAGCGCCTCCCGGGGGGACGAGCAGTACTTC